The clone carrying this T cell receptor (beta chain) was detected ten times or more. Its antigen is as yet unknown. The entry originates in a study of T-cell memory formation after mild COVID-19. In the study overall: TCR clusters mostly belonged to single donors.

Study-level results: Within pre-infection memory, some responding clones were found, suggesting cross-reactive memory joined. Contracting CD4+ clones sat mainly in CM and EM; CD8+ in EMRA.

The V end was cut by 0 bases, the J end by 0 bases, with 9 bases between. CDR3 length: 16 amino acids. Germline V gene sequence: CDR1 MNHNY, CDR2 SVGAGI (reference sequence). It was 5'RACE with constant-segment primers that produced the TCR alpha and TCR beta cDNA libraries, which carried sample barcodes and UMIs. TCRdb independently ran MiXCR on the 5' RACE reads; one entry per CDR3 protein. This sample has about 610,000 distinct CDR3 sequences; around 15% occur once, and the top ten carry just over 8%. This rearrangement joins TRBV6-6 to TRBJ2-1; D not resolved. Material for sequencing was PBMCs or a T cell subset sorted from them (not recorded which). The TCR was taken from an adult woman who had mild COVID-19 (a few samples of this study predate the infection). Cell type and time point are not known. CDR3 amino acids: CASSYSSLSSYNEQFF. The DNA for the CDR3 is TGTGCCAGCAGTTACTCCTCGCTGAGCTCCTACAATGAGCAGTTCTTC.